Shown below are 8 T cell receptor beta chains from a single sample sequenced in a study of T cell changes during pregnancy in multiple sclerosis. The method was immunoSEQ multiplex PCR; TCRdb's version includes in-frame clones alone and lacks a portion of them. Among some 46,000 clones listed, around 90% were seen once. The starting material was CD4+ T cells from peripheral blood mononuclear cells, obtained after pregnancy. These receptors were taken from a female donor with multiple sclerosis, enrolled in a pregnancy study.

V and J are TRBV5-4 and TRBJ2-7, with TRBD2 identical over 12 bases. Germline V gene lookup returns CDR1 SGHNT and CDR2 YYREEE (reference sequence). J lost 2 bases, V lost 3 bases, and 3 bases had no gene match. The CDR3 has 15 residues. The DNA for the CDR3 is TGTGCCAGCAGCTCTGGACTAGCGGGACCCTACGAGCAGTACTTC. It encodes CASSSGLAGPYEQYF.

The chain links TRBV12-5 to TRBJ2-1; D may be TRBD2 (5 bases). V shed 6 bases and J shed 6 bases, with 6 bases lying between them. CDR3 length: 11 residues. Germline values: CDR1 LGHNT, CDR2 FRNRAP. Here the CDR3 DNA reads TGTGCTAGTGGGCGGGCCAATGAGCAGTTCTTC. Protein sequence: CASGRANEQFF.

The rearrangement links TRBV10-1 to TRBJ2-1; D might be TRBD1 (6 bases). The CDR3 spans 15 residues. CDR1 is WNHNN, CDR2 SYGVQD, per germline (reference sequence). The V gene lost 4 bases and the J gene lost 3 bases, with 13 bases spanning the gap. As DNA, the CDR3 is TGCGCCAGCAGTGTAGGCAGGGGCGGCTACAATGAGCAGTTCTTC. It codes for CASSVGRGGYNEQFF.

This chain connects TRBV19 to TRBJ2-7, with D tentatively TRBD2 (6 bases). Trimming cost V 5 bases and J 0 bases, with 11 bases left between them. The V gene's germline CDR1 is LNHDA and CDR2 SQIVND (reference sequence). The CDR3 contains 14 residues. This CDR3 reads CASSARGYSYEQYF. CDR3 DNA sequence: TGTGCCAGTAGTGCCCGGGGGTACTCCTACGAGCAGTACTTC.

V is TRBV10-1 and J is TRBJ2-7, with D maybe TRBD1 (5 bases). Germline lookup yields CDR1 WNHNN and CDR2 SYGVQD (reference sequence). The CDR3 length is 14 residues. Trimming removed 3 bases at V and 5 bases at J, with 14 bases between. The CDR3, as DNA: TGCGCCAGCAGTGATATTCGACAGAGGAACGAGCAGTACTTC. Encoded protein: CASSDIRQRNEQYF.

The V and J genes are TRBV29-1 and TRBJ1-5; D unresolved. Per germline, CDR1 SQVTM and CDR2 ANQGSEA. The CDR3 spans 12 residues. Between the trimmed V and J ends, which lost 5 bases and 3 bases, there was a span of 8 bases. As DNA, the CDR3 is TGCAGCGTTAAACAGAACAATCAGCCCCAGCATTTT. Its translation is CSVKQNNQPQHF.

V is TRBV5-8 and J is TRBJ2-1; 7 bases map to TRBD1. CDR3 length: 15 amino acids. The J segment lost 7 bases and the V segment lost 2 bases, leaving 9 bases of the junction unmatched. The germline CDR1 and CDR2 sequences are SGHTS and YDEGEE. The chain's CDR3 is CASSLDTGALNEQFF. In nucleotides, the CDR3 is TGTGCCAGCAGCTTAGATACAGGGGCCCTAAATGAGCAGTTCTTC.

The DNA for the CDR3 is TGCGCCAGCAGGTGGTCAGGGAGGAGGGATGAAAAACTGTTTTTT. Its translation is CASRWSGRRDEKLFF. V usage is TRBV5-1 and J usage is TRBJ1-4; D may be TRBD1 (5 bases). Trimming removed 5 bases at V and 6 bases at J, with 17 bases between. CDR3 size: 15 residues. Germline CDR1 SGHRS, CDR2 YFSETQ. Using reference TRBV5-1 and TRBJ1-4 for the parts outside the CDR3, the full variable domain is KAGVTQTPRYLIKTRGQQVTLSCSPISGHRSVSWYQQTPGQGLQFLFEYFSETQRNKGNFPGRFSGRQFSNSRSEMNVSTLELGDSALYLCASRWSGRRDEKLFFGSGTQLSVL.